This T cell receptor (beta chain) was sequenced during a study of blood T cell repertoires in COVID-19. Across the whole study: Researchers got acute and convalescent COVID-19 samples from the United States, Italy and Spain. Sources were T cells, B-cell-depleted T cells, or PBMCs; the material itself was cDNA or gDNA.

In the source study's methods: Nucleated cell number was recorded as an estimate derived from reference gene primer amplification. Only in-frame clones appear in the TCRdb table, and some are missing; sequencing was by immunoSEQ multiplex PCR. The DNA gave D and trimming, while V, J and clone size come from that table. Among about 190,000 clones listed, 80% were seen once. The germline V gene has CDR1 SNHLY and CDR2 FYNNEI. The CDR3 covers 15 residues. J gave up 3 bases and V 4 bases, and 8 bases lay outside the gene matches. This TCR came from a man between 60 and 75 years old with acute or convalescent COVID-19. The sample taken for sequencing was peripheral blood. V and J are TRBV2 and TRBJ1-2; the match to TRBD1 covers 7 bases. As DNA, the CDR3 is TGTGCCAGCAGTGGGCGGAAGGGGGCTGACTATGGCTACACCTTC. Its protein is CASSGRKGADYGYTF.